The 29 T cell receptor beta chains presented below share a single source sample, sequenced in a study of blood T cell repertoires in COVID-19. TCRdb keeps only in-frame clones here, not all; method: immunoSEQ multiplex PCR. The sample includes more than 85,000 clones, around 90% seen only once; the top ten take about 3.4%. The source material was peripheral blood. These receptor sequences come from a woman between 65 and 79 years old with acute or convalescent COVID-19.

CDR3 protein: CASSQDRTAVNTIYF. The DNA for the CDR3 is TGCGCCAGCAGCCAGGACAGGACGGCGGTAAACACCATATATTTT. The chain has TRBV5-1 and TRBJ1-3; 7 bases line up with TRBD1. The V gene end was trimmed by 4 bases and the J gene end by 6 bases; junction bases not matched to a gene: 10. The CDR3 has 15 residues. CDR1 is SGHRS, CDR2 YFSETQ, per germline.

This clone came up once. This chain connects TRBV4-1 to TRBJ1-5; no definite D call. The V end lost 0 bases, the J end lost 7 bases, and 10 bases lay between the germline ends. Germline values: CDR1 MGHRA, CDR2 YSYEKL. This CDR3 spans 14 amino acids. The CDR3 region is CASSQEQISQPQHF. DNA of the CDR3: TGCGCCAGCAGCCAAGAGCAAATTAGCCAGCCCCAGCATTTT.

The chain recombines TRBV4-1 with TRBJ2-5; 11 nucleotides match TRBD2. Germline loops: CDR1 MGHRA, CDR2 YSYEKL. V shed 1 base, J shed 4 bases, and the junction held 5 bases outside the gene matches. The CDR3 is 16 residues long. Written as DNA, the CDR3 is TGCGCCAGCAGCCAAGGTACTAGCGGGGGTAGAGAGACCCAGTACTTC. It specifies CASSQGTSGGRETQYF.

The chain uses TRBV3-1 (or the pseudogene TRBV3-2) and TRBJ2-1; 9 bases are shared with TRBD2. This CDR3 has 16 residues. Germline V gene lookup returns CDR1 LGHDT and CDR2 YNNKEL (reference sequence). J was trimmed by 5 bases and V by 4 bases; bases with no gene match: 9. CDR3 in amino acids: CASSPGSSGTNNEQFF. The CDR3, as DNA: TGTGCCAGCAGCCCGGGATCTAGCGGGACAAACAATGAGCAGTTCTTC.

The gene calls are TRBV3-1 (or the pseudogene TRBV3-2) and TRBJ2-2; 7 bases agree with TRBD1. The CDR3 extends over 15 amino acids. CDR1 LGHDT and CDR2 YNNKEL come from the germline V gene (reference sequence). Trimming cost V 4 bases and J 6 bases; bases outside gene matches: 8. The CDR3 nucleotides read TGTGCCAGCAGCCTAGGACAGGTGCCCCCCGGGGAGCTGTTTTTT. Its protein product is CASSLGQVPPGELFF.

The chain is built from TRBV15 and TRBJ1-3, with 8 bases fitting TRBD1. Germline CDR1 and CDR2: LNHNV and YYDKDF (reference sequence). The junction had 18 bases not matched to a gene; V was cut back by 2 bases and J by 0 bases. The CDR3 extends over 21 amino acids. CDR3 residues: CATSRLLGQGGEGTSGNTIYF. The CDR3 DNA follows: TGTGCCACCAGCAGACTACTCGGACAGGGCGGAGAGGGGACCTCTGGAAACACCATATATTTT. Supplemented by reference TRBV15 and TRBJ1-3, the full variable domain reads DAMVIQNPRYQVTQFGKPVTLSCSQTLNHNVMYWYQQKSSQAPKLLFHYYDKDFNNEADTPDNFQSRRPNTSFCFLDIRSPGLGDTAMYLCATSRLLGQGGEGTSGNTIYFGEGSWLTVV.

This clone was detected only once. The chain is built from TRBV18 and TRBJ1-5; 7 nucleotides agree with TRBD1. The V gene's germline CDR1 is KGHSH and CDR2 LQKENI. There are 18 residues in the CDR3. V was pared by 0 bases and J by 1 base, with 9 bases of the junction left unmatched. CDR3 sequence reads: CASSPPNDRVSSNQPQHF. The CDR3 bases are TGTGCCAGCTCACCACCGAACGACAGGGTTAGCAGCAATCAGCCCCAGCATTTT.

This chain connects TRBV3-1 (or the pseudogene TRBV3-2) to TRBJ2-5; D gene unclear. V shed 5 bases and J shed 0 bases, with 7 bases lying between them. CDR1 LGHDT and CDR2 YNNKEL come from the germline V gene (reference sequence). The length of the CDR3 is 13 residues. The CDR3: CASSFQYQETQYF. In DNA, the CDR3 is TGTGCCAGCAGCTTCCAGTACCAAGAGACCCAGTACTTC.

The rearrangement joins TRBV29-1 to TRBJ2-5; D is perhaps TRBD2 (6 bases). Trimming pared 2 bases from V and 2 bases from J, leaving 24 bases between. This CDR3 spans 18 amino acids. Germline loops: CDR1 SQVTM, CDR2 ANQGSEA. CDR3 sequence (DNA): TGCAGCGTTGAACAGACGGCGTGGGGACTCCCCCTACAAGAGACCCAGTACTTC. Encoded protein: CSVEQTAWGLPLQETQYF.

J is TRBJ2-5 and V is TRBV10-1; D might be TRBD2 (5 bases). CDR3 length: 16 amino acids. Trimming stripped 3 bases from V and 4 bases from J, with 18 bases between. The germline V gene has CDR1 WNHNN and CDR2 SYGVQD (reference sequence). CDR3 sequence reads: CASSDPLMGSRETQYF. DNA for the CDR3: TGCGCCAGCAGTGATCCACTCATGGGGAGCAGAGAGACCCAGTACTTC.

This clone was found once. The sample carries other DNA sequences with the same CDR3. The chain uses TRBV6-5 and TRBJ1-2, with a possible D match to TRBD1 (6 bases). Germline V gives CDR1 MNHEY, CDR2 SVGAGI. This CDR3 has 13 residues. Trimming removed 2 bases at V and 2 bases at J, with 6 bases between. CDR3 region: CASSYQGNYGYTF. CDR3 bases: TGTGCCAGCAGTTACCAGGGGAACTATGGCTACACCTTC.

The DNA for the CDR3 is TGTGCCAGCAGTGCCCTAGGAGGGGCCCCCTACGAGCAGTACTTC. Its translation is CASSALGGAPYEQYF. The V gene is TRBV27, the J gene TRBJ2-7, with D tentatively TRBD2 (6 bases). The germline V and J ends were trimmed by 5 bases and 2 bases, with 16 bases remaining between them. This CDR3 is 15 amino acids long. From germline, CDR1 is MNHEY and CDR2 SMNVEV (reference sequence).

This clone came up once. This chain links TRBV28 with TRBJ2-6; 8 nucleotides align to TRBD1. V lost 4 bases to trimming and J lost 3 bases; unmatched junction nucleotides: 2. The CDR3 length is 15 residues. Germline values: CDR1 MDHEN, CDR2 SYDVKM. In DNA form, the CDR3 reads TGTGCCAGCAGTTACAGGGGGAGTGGGGCCAACGTCCTGACTTTC. Protein product: CASSYRGSGANVLTF.

The chain combines TRBV18 with TRBJ2-1; the match to TRBD2 covers 11 bases. The CDR3 is 17 residues long. Germline CDR1 reads KGHSH; CDR2 reads LQKENI. Unmatched junction bases numbered 7, after V lost 3 bases and J lost 3 bases. In DNA, the CDR3 is TGTGCCAGCTCACCGCGAATAGCGGGGGGGGACTACAATGAGCAGTTCTTC. Translated: CASSPRIAGGDYNEQFF.

The rearrangement uses TRBV30 and TRBJ2-2, with D tentatively TRBD2 (5 bases). V lost 8 bases and J lost 1, with 17 bases in between. This CDR3 region has 15 residues. Germline assignment: CDR1 GTSNPN and CDR2 SVGIG (reference sequence). For the CDR3, the DNA is TGTGCCCGCGGGCCGGCTAACCTGAACACCGGGGAGCTGTTTTTT. Protein sequence: CARGPANLNTGELFF.

The chain is built from TRBV9 and TRBJ2-1, with D tentatively TRBD2 (5 bases). CDR3 size: 14 residues. CDR1 and CDR2 from the germline V gene are SGDLS and YYNGEE. Trimming removed 0 bases at V and 4 bases at J, with 8 bases between. This CDR3 is CASSVASGYNEQFF. In DNA form, the CDR3 reads TGTGCCAGCAGCGTAGCCTCGGGGTACAATGAGCAGTTCTTC.

The chain uses TRBV10-1 and TRBJ2-1, with 12 bases that match TRBD2. Germline CDR1 and CDR2: WNHNN and SYGVQD (reference sequence). V lost 5 bases to trimming and J lost 9 bases; unmatched junction nucleotides: 8. The CDR3 totals 15 residues. The chain's CDR3 is CASSPPSGGVTEQFF. The DNA for the CDR3 is TGCGCCAGCAGTCCCCCTAGCGGGGGGGTCACTGAGCAGTTCTTC.

This sequence joins TRBV20-1 and TRBJ1-5, with D perhaps TRBD1 (5 bases). The germline CDR1 and CDR2 sequences are DFQATT and SNEGSKA (reference sequence). CDR3 length: 14 amino acids. V gave up 3 bases and J gave up 1 base, with 10 bases separating them. CDR3 loop: CSASGAVSNQPQHF. CDR3 nucleotides: TGCAGTGCTAGTGGGGCAGTGAGCAATCAGCCCCAGCATTTT.

The rearrangement uses TRBV5-1 and TRBJ2-7; 11 bases match TRBD2. The trim removed 5 bases at V and 2 bases at J, leaving 3 bases unmatched. From germline, CDR1 is SGHRS and CDR2 YFSETQ. The CDR3 covers 14 residues. The CDR3: CASSATSGTYEQYF. The CDR3 DNA follows: TGCGCCAGCAGTGCGACTAGCGGGACCTACGAGCAGTACTTC.

The chain carries TRBV19 and TRBJ1-5; perhaps TRBD1 as D (5 bases). This CDR3 is 16 amino acids long. Per the germline V gene, CDR1 is LNHDA and CDR2 is SQIVND (reference sequence). V was cut by 3 bases and J by 1 base, with 13 bases left in between. In nucleotides, the CDR3 is TGTGCCAGTAGTATCGGGCAGGGCCGGAGCAATCAGCCCCAGCATTTT. Amino acids: CASSIGQGRSNQPQHF.

This chain links TRBV28 with TRBJ1-4; D call uncertain. This CDR3 comprises 14 residues. V lost 1 base to trimming and J lost 5 bases, with 8 bases between them. Germline V gene sequence: CDR1 MDHEN, CDR2 SYDVKM. The CDR3 region has the DNA TGTGCCAGCAGTTTATCGGGAGCGAATGAAAAACTGTTTTTT. This translates into CASSLSGANEKLFF.

The chain joins TRBV13 to TRBJ2-7; tentative D call: TRBD1 (6 bases). Trimming left V 6 bases short and J 1 base short, with 13 bases between. This CDR3 comprises 14 residues. CDR1 is PRHDT, CDR2 FYEKMQ, per germline (reference sequence). The CDR3 region is CASSPTGISYEQYF. The CDR3 DNA follows: TGTGCCAGCAGTCCCACAGGGATATCCTACGAGCAGTACTTC.

This chain links TRBV3-1 (or the pseudogene TRBV3-2) with TRBJ1-3; D may be TRBD1 (5 bases). The CDR3 loop spans 17 amino acids. Per the germline V gene, CDR1 is LGHDT and CDR2 is YNNKEL (reference sequence). Trimming removed 3 bases from V and 0 bases from J, with 15 bases in between. This chain's CDR3 is CASSQLDKSYSGNTIYF. CDR3 DNA: TGTGCCAGCAGCCAGCTGGACAAGTCATACTCTGGAAACACCATATATTTT.

The chain couples TRBV21-1 to TRBJ2-3; the listed D gene, TRBD2, was not tested against the DNA. TRBV21-1 is shown as a pseudogene. The CDR3 loop spans 13 amino acids. The CDR3 loop reads CASSNEGPDTQYF. The CDR3 DNA is TGTGCCAGCAGCAATGAGGGCCCAGATACGCAGTATTTT.

V gene TRBV4-2 combines with J gene TRBJ1-6; possibly TRBD1 for D (6 bases). The V gene's germline CDR1 is LGHNA and CDR2 YNFKEQ. Trimming pared 0 bases from V and 9 bases from J, leaving 12 bases between. This CDR3 is built from 15 residues. CDR3 DNA sequence: TGTGCCAGCAGCCAAGACAGGGGCCCTACTTCACCCCTCCACTTT. Encoded protein: CASSQDRGPTSPLHF.

This chain connects TRBV6-4 to TRBJ2-3; D remains unclear. This CDR3 comprises 13 residues. Germline CDR1 is MRHNA and CDR2 is SNTAGT. V lost 4 bases and J lost 3, with 8 bases in between. The CDR3 region is CASSGVGTDTQYF. CDR3 nucleotides: TGTGCCAGCAGTGGGGTCGGGACAGATACGCAGTATTTT.

The chain recombines TRBV5-1 with TRBJ1-6; D gene uncertain. CDR1 SGHRS and CDR2 YFSETQ come from the germline V gene. The CDR3 covers 15 residues. Between the trimmed V and J ends, which lost 4 bases and 6 bases, there was a span of 14 bases. CDR3 nucleotides: TGCGCCAGCAGCACCCGCGAGGGAGGTAATTCACCCCTCCACTTT. Translating it yields CASSTREGGNSPLHF.

The chain couples TRBV21-1 to TRBJ1-1; no DNA check was done on the table's D call, TRBD1. TRBV21-1 is reported as a pseudogene. The CDR3 is made up of 14 amino acids. CDR3 protein: CASSTNQGNTEAFF. DNA for the CDR3: TGTGCCAGCAGCACTAACCAGGGGAACACTGAAGCTTTCTTT.

The J gene is TRBJ2-1, the V gene TRBV2, with D tentatively TRBD2 (5 bases). CDR1 and CDR2 from the germline V gene are SNHLY and FYNNEI. The CDR3 sequence is 15 residues long. The germline V and J ends were trimmed by 0 bases and 0 bases, with 6 bases remaining between them. The CDR3 coding sequence is TGTGCCAGCAGTGAAGCGGGGAGCTCCTACAATGAGCAGTTCTTC. Its protein is CASSEAGSSYNEQFF.